The rows below give T cell receptor beta chains drawn from one sample of a study of CD4 T cells in relation to SARS-CoV-2 and coronaviruses. These receptors' antigens are unknown. Assay used: immunoSEQ multiplex PCR; TCRdb lists only in-frame clones, some missing. The table has over 25,000 clones, over 60% seen once; the top ten hold around 15%. What was sequenced was CD4+ T cells from PBMCs, cultured in vitro. The receptors were gathered from a human donor in good health. Each CDR3 is given with its conserved first and last residue. The order of the fields is clone size, D gene, V gene, J gene, CDR3 protein, CDR3 DNA. A D gene is named only where the DNA matches it firmly. A clone size is listed for some rows: how often the clone was seen (once, few, many), or a class if it is expanded.

-	TRBD1	TRBV6-2/TRBV6-3	TRBJ1-5	CASSYSRDRGNQPQHF	TGTGCCAGCAGTTACTCCCGGGACAGGGGCAATCAGCCCCAGCATTTT
-	-	TRBV20-1	TRBJ2-2	CSARWGGELFF	TGCAGTGCTAGATGGGGCGGGGAGCTGTTTTTT
-	-	TRBV19	TRBJ2-3	CASKVGGRGTDTQYF	TGTGCCAGTAAGGTGGGGGGGCGGGGCACAGATACGCAGTATTTT
-	-	TRBV3-1/TRBV3-2	TRBJ1-2	CASSQDLAEARGYTF	TGTGCCAGCAGCCAAGATCTGGCAGAAGCCCGAGGCTACACCTTC
-	TRBD1	TRBV5-1	TRBJ1-1	CASSPGQGGNTEAFF	TGCGCCAGCAGTCCCGGACAGGGCGGAAACACTGAAGCTTTCTTT
-	TRBD2	TRBV18	TRBJ2-1	CASSLTSGGAYNEQFF	TGTGCCAGCTCACTGACTAGCGGGGGAGCCTACAATGAGCAGTTCTTC
-	-	TRBV20-1	TRBJ2-1	CSAGLHNEQFF	TGCAGTGCCGGACTGCACAATGAGCAGTTCTTC
-	TRBD2	TRBV7-2	TRBJ2-5	CASSIAGTSGQETQYF	TGTGCCAGCAGCATCGCCGGGACTAGCGGACAAGAGACCCAGTACTTC
-	-	TRBV7-9	TRBJ1-2	CASSPRQVGGYTF	TGTGCCAGCAGTCCTCGGCAAGTTGGGGGCTACACCTTC
few	-	TRBV6-2/TRBV6-3	TRBJ2-7	CASSSVVHEQYF	TGTGCCAGCAGCTCCGTGGTCCACGAGCAGTACTTC
-	TRBD2	TRBV2	TRBJ2-3	CASRRGTNTDTQYF	TGTGCCAGCAGGCGTGGGACTAACACAGATACGCAGTATTTT
-	-	TRBV30	TRBJ1-3	CAWTVGGNTGNTIYF	TGTGCCTGGACAGTCGGGGGCAACACTGGAAACACCATATATTTT
-	TRBD1	TRBV6-6	TRBJ2-6	CASSRHGQGAGANVLTF	TGTGCCAGCAGTCGCCATGGACAGGGCGCCGGGGCCAACGTCCTGACTTTC
once	-	TRBV18	TRBJ2-7	CASSPRSDASYEQYF	TGTGCCAGCTCACCACGAAGTGACGCATCCTACGAGCAGTACTTC
-	-	TRBV7-9	TRBJ1-2	CASSLVEQYGYTF	TGTGCCAGCAGCTTAGTAGAGCAATATGGCTACACCTTC
-	-	TRBV18	TRBJ2-1	CASSPLARGVGDEQFF	TGTGCCAGCTCACCACTCGCTCGGGGAGTAGGGGATGAGCAGTTCTTC
-	TRBD1	TRBV19	TRBJ2-7	CASSPGTGGFYEQYF	TGTGCCAGTAGCCCGGGGACAGGGGGTTTCTACGAGCAGTACTTC
-	-	TRBV18	TRBJ2-1	CASSRPQHEQFF	TGTGCCAGCTCACGTCCACAGCATGAGCAGTTCTTC
once	-	TRBV6-1	TRBJ2-7	CASSESTLRVGEQYF	TGTGCCAGCAGTGAATCAACCCTCAGGGTCGGGGAGCAGTACTTC
few	-	TRBV3-1/TRBV3-2	TRBJ2-1	CASTPLSGGEQFF	TGTGCCAGCACCCCCCTCAGCGGAGGTGAGCAGTTCTTC
-	-	TRBV19	TRBJ2-3	CASSPETQSQGDTQYF	TGTGCCAGTAGCCCCGAGACCCAAAGTCAGGGCGATACGCAGTATTTT
-	-	TRBV6-5	TRBJ2-7	CASESLSSYEQYF	TGTGCCAGCGAATCTCTGAGCTCCTACGAGCAGTACTTC
-	TRBD2	TRBV5-1	TRBJ2-3	CASSSTLAGTSTDTQYF	TGCGCCAGCAGCTCTACACTAGCGGGGACTTCCACAGATACGCAGTATTTT
-	TRBD1	TRBV6-5	TRBJ1-5	CASSAGQGAVQPQHF	TGTGCCAGCAGCGCGGGACAGGGGGCTGTTCAGCCCCAGCATTTT
-	TRBD1	TRBV11-2	TRBJ2-2	CASSSNGQARSGELFF	TGTGCCAGCAGCTCGAATGGACAGGCGAGAAGCGGGGAGCTGTTTTTT
-	-	TRBV5-4	TRBJ1-2	CASSGKEQDYGYTF	TGTGCCAGCAGCGGAAAAGAACAGGACTATGGCTACACCTTC
-	TRBD2	TRBV5-5	TRBJ2-1	CASSRLAGGAQNEQFF	TGTGCCAGCAGCCGACTAGCGGGGGGGGCGCAAAATGAGCAGTTCTTC
-	TRBD2	TRBV5-8	TRBJ2-1	CASSLVLAVLSYNEQFF	TGTGCCAGCAGCTTGGTACTAGCGGTTCTCTCCTACAATGAGCAGTTCTTC
-	-	TRBV7-2	TRBJ1-3	CASSPTRSGNTIYF	TGTGCCAGCAGCCCTACGAGATCGGGAAACACCATATATTTT